These 11 T cell receptor beta chains were sequenced from one sample in a study of CD8+ T cells in alopecia areata. Sequencing used cDNA as its template, made by extracting RNA and reverse transcribing it. TCRdb's copy holds only in-frame clones and misses some; the assay was immunoSEQ multiplex PCR. The sample has some 170,000 clones, 59% seen once. This sample comprised CD4+ T cells sorted from blood, obtained at week 0. These receptors all come from a human donor with alopecia areata.

Remarks on this clone: Other DNA sequences in this sample translate to the same CDR3. The J gene is TRBJ2-3, the V gene TRBV5-1; unclear D gene. Looked up from germline, CDR1 is SGHRS and CDR2 is YFSETQ. This CDR3 comprises 13 residues. V was cut by 0 bases and J by 6 bases, with 8 bases left in between. CDR3 region: CASSLGSSDTQYF. The CDR3 nucleotides read TGCGCCAGCAGCTTGGGAAGCTCCGATACGCAGTATTTT.

The chain is built from TRBV30 and TRBJ1-5; D is unresolved. CDR1 and CDR2 from the germline V gene are GTSNPN and SVGIG (reference sequence). The CDR3 contains 14 residues. The V and J ends lost 4 bases and 4 bases respectively, with 14 bases between them. In DNA form, the CDR3 reads TGTGCCTGGAATGTGGATACGGGGAATCAGCCCCAGCATTTT. This gives the protein CAWNVDTGNQPQHF.

This clone was counted a single time. V and J are TRBV25-1 and TRBJ1-2; perhaps TRBD1 as D (6 bases). CDR1 MGHDK and CDR2 SYGVNS come from the germline V gene. Trimming stripped 2 bases from V and 6 bases from J, with 16 bases between. The CDR3 consists of 15 residues. CDR3 sequence reads: CASSEPKGGDHGYTF. In nucleotides, the CDR3 is TGTGCCAGCAGTGAACCAAAGGGGGGTGACCATGGCTACACCTTC.

This chain joins TRBV29-1 and TRBJ2-2; no firm D call. CDR1 is SQVTM, CDR2 ANQGSEA, per germline. Trimming shortened V by 6 bases and J by 5 bases, and 10 bases separated the two germline ends. The CDR3 sequence is 12 residues long. CDR3 protein: CSVLRPTGELFF. CDR3 nucleotides: TGCAGCGTCCTGAGGCCTACCGGGGAGCTGTTTTTT.

This chain uses TRBV7-9 with TRBJ2-7; D possibly corresponds to TRBD1 (5 bases). The CDR3 has 14 amino acids. V was pared by 3 bases and J by 3 bases, with 12 bases between. Per germline, CDR1 SEHNR and CDR2 FQNEAQ (reference sequence). The CDR3 DNA sequence: TGTGCCAGCAGCTTCGACAGATGGAGCTACGAGCAGTACTTC. Translation: CASSFDRWSYEQYF.

The gene calls are TRBV29-1 and TRBJ1-2; D is possibly TRBD1 (5 bases). Per the germline V gene, CDR1 is SQVTM and CDR2 is ANQGSEA. Trimming removed 3 bases from V and 4 bases from J, with 15 bases in between. The CDR3 length is 14 residues. As DNA, the CDR3 is TGCAGCGTTGAGAGCGGGACGGGCGCCTATGGCTACACCTTC. Protein product: CSVESGTGAYGYTF.

J is TRBJ2-5 and V is TRBV29-1, with 10 bases lining up with TRBD1. The germline V gene has CDR1 SQVTM and CDR2 ANQGSEA. V was clipped by 4 bases and J by 2 bases; unmatched bases: 1. This CDR3 comprises 13 residues. CDR3 coding DNA: TGCAGCGTTGGGACAGGGGGTCAAGAGACCCAGTACTTC. It codes for CSVGTGGQETQYF.

The gene calls are TRBV5-1 and TRBJ1-1; tentatively, D is TRBD1 (6 bases). Trimming left V 0 bases short and J 5 bases short, with 11 bases between. This CDR3 has 14 amino acids. The V gene's germline CDR1 is SGHRS and CDR2 YFSETQ. The CDR3 spells CASSLEQGWTEAFF. CDR3 DNA sequence: TGCGCCAGCAGCTTGGAGCAGGGGTGGACTGAAGCTTTCTTT. Combining the CDR3 with reference TRBV5-1 and TRBJ1-1 gives the whole variable domain KAGVTQTPRYLIKTRGQQVTLSCSPISGHRSVSWYQQTPGQGLQFLFEYFSETQRNKGNFPGRFSGRQFSNSRSEMNVSTLELGDSALYLCASSLEQGWTEAFFGQGTRLTVV.

This clone was observed a handful of times. The rearrangement joins TRBV2 to TRBJ2-3, with TRBD1 identical over 8 bases. This CDR3 contains 13 residues. V lost 8 bases, J lost 6 bases, and 7 bases stayed unmatched. Looked up from germline, CDR1 is SNHLY and CDR2 is FYNNEI. The CDR3 DNA is TGTGCCAGCGGCAGGGGGCGCGAGGATACGCAGTATTTT. Protein: CASGRGREDTQYF.

The chain employs TRBV5-1 and TRBJ1-2; no clear D gene. This CDR3 contains 14 residues. V shed 7 bases and J shed 2 bases, with 15 bases lying between them. The germline gives CDR1 SGHRS, CDR2 YFSETQ. CDR3 loop: CASREGYRNYGYTF. CDR3 bases: TGCGCCAGCCGTGAAGGGTATAGGAACTATGGCTACACCTTC.

V usage is TRBV19 and J usage is TRBJ1-5; 9 nucleotides align to TRBD1. V was clipped by 5 bases and J by 2 bases; unmatched bases: 4. There are 15 residues in the CDR3. The germline V gene encodes CDR1 LNHDA and CDR2 SQIVND (reference sequence). The DNA of the CDR3 is TGTGCCAGTAGTCTCCGGGACAGGGGCAATCAGCCCCAGCATTTT. Amino acid sequence: CASSLRDRGNQPQHF.